This is a list of T cell receptor beta chains from one sample in a study of graft-versus-host responses after intestinal transplantation. These receptors lack a known antigen. Sequencing used immunoSEQ multiplex PCR; TCRdb keeps in-frame clones, though not all of them. The table includes approximately 120,000 clones, about 92% detected once. The sequenced sample was unstimulated CD4+ T cells sorted from spleen or lymph node cells, obtained before intestinal transplant. These receptors were collected from a human donor who received an intestinal transplant. The CDR3 runs from the conserved cysteine through the conserved F or W. The order of the fields is D gene, clone size, J gene, V gene, CDR3 DNA, CDR3 protein. The D gene is left open where the match is weak. The size of a clone is reported for some rows only, either as once, few or many, or as a class for expanded clones.

.	.	TRBJ1-1	TRBV2	TGTGCCAGCAGTGAAGCGTGGGGTGCCACTGAAGCTTTCTTT	CASSEAWGATEAFF
TRBD2	.	TRBJ2-5	TRBV6-6	TGTGCCAGCAGATTCGGACTAGCCCCCGCCGAGACCCAGTACTTC	CASRFGLAPAETQYF
.	.	TRBJ1-2	TRBV5-1	TGCGCCAGCAGCTTGGGAGGAGGGGATCGTGGCTACACCTTC	CASSLGGGDRGYTF
.	.	TRBJ2-7	TRBV2	TGTGCCAGCAAAAGAGAGGGGTCCGAGCAGTACTTC	CASKREGSEQYF
TRBD1	.	TRBJ1-4	TRBV13	TGTGCCAGCAGCCACCGACAGGGGAGTGAAAAACTGTTTTTT	CASSHRQGSEKLFF
.	.	TRBJ2-3	TRBV2	TGTGCCAGCAGTGGGGAAAGGACTCGCACAGATACGCAGTATTTT	CASSGERTRTDTQYF
.	.	TRBJ2-1	TRBV5-4	TGTGCCAGCAGTCTGGACTGGAGCTCCTACAATGAGCAGTTCTTC	CASSLDWSSYNEQFF
.	.	TRBJ1-6	TRBV7-9	TGTGCCAGCAGCCCTACCGTAGAGCATAATTCACCCCTCCACTTT	CASSPTVEHNSPLHF
.	.	TRBJ1-4	TRBV5-1	TGCGCCAGCAGCTTGAACCAGGGGAGAGGGGAAAAACTGTTTTTT	CASSLNQGRGEKLFF
.	.	TRBJ1-2	TRBV4-1	TGCGCCAGCAGCCAGAGCGGGCAGACCCCTAACTATGGCTACACCTTC	CASSQSGQTPNYGYTF
.	once	TRBJ1-5	TRBV6-1	TGTGCCAGCAGTGAAAGTAGTCAGCCCCAGCATTTT	CASSESSQPQHF
.	.	TRBJ1-1	TRBV18	TGTGCCAGCTCTGGATCCCCGAAAGACACTGAAGCTTTCTTT	CASSGSPKDTEAFF
.	.	TRBJ1-5	TRBV19	TGTGCCAGTACAGGGTCCCTCAATCAGCCCCAGCATTTT	CASTGSLNQPQHF
.	.	TRBJ1-2	TRBV5-6	TGTGCCAGCAGCAGGGGGGATAACTATGGCTACACCTTC	CASSRGDNYGYTF
.	.	TRBJ1-4	TRBV5-1	TGCGCCAGCAGCCTGGGCCGGACGGCGGGGGAAAAACTGTTTTTT	CASSLGRTAGEKLFF
.	.	TRBJ2-1	TRBV11-2	TGTGCCAGCAGCTTAGATCGATCGGGGGGCCTTTACAATGAGCAGTTCTTC	CASSLDRSGGLYNEQFF
.	few	TRBJ1-4	TRBV7-6	TGTGCCAGCAGCTTAGGTCCGACACAAGAAAAACTGTTTTTT	CASSLGPTQEKLFF
TRBD1	few	TRBJ1-5	TRBV10-3	TGTGCCATCAGTGCGGACAGGAGCAATCAGCCCCAGCATTTT	CAISADRSNQPQHF
.	.	TRBJ2-5	TRBV10-2	TGCGCCAGCAGTGAGTCACATCTAGAGACCCAGTACTTC	CASSESHLETQYF
.	once	TRBJ1-6	TRBV30	TGTGCCTGGATTTTTTTAAACTCCTATAATTCACCCCTCCACTTT	CAWIFLNSYNSPLHF
.	.	TRBJ2-1	TRBV2	TGTGCCAGCAGTGAAGCGCTTAGCTCCTACAATGAGCAGTTCTTC	CASSEALSSYNEQFF
TRBD2	once	TRBJ2-1	TRBV2	TGTGCCAGCAGTGGACTAGCGGGGAGCTCCTACAATGAGCAGTTCTTC	CASSGLAGSSYNEQFF
.	.	TRBJ1-1	TRBV5-1	TGCGCCAGCAGCTTGGGCATAACTGGGAACACTGAAGCTTTCTTT	CASSLGITGNTEAFF